The next 19 T cell receptor beta chains were all read from a single sample in a study of T-cell reconstitution after alpha-beta-depleted transplantation in children. Unique molecular identifiers were used in preparing the TCRbeta library. TCRdb reprocessed the PCR reads with MiXCR, giving one entry per CDR3 protein. The sample yields about 980,000 distinct CDR3 sequences, roughly 31% seen once. The source material was PBMCs, mostly from graft donor cells, sampled 360 days after TCRalphabeta/CD19-depleted stem cell transplant. All receptors derive from a boy younger than two who had a stem cell transplant for SCID, so the T cells may come from the graft donor.

This clonotype appeared a few times. An end of the junction differs from the germline gene, which may be a read error. V and J are TRBV6-5 and TRBJ1-6; D is unclear. The CDR3 is 16 residues long. Germline V gene lookup returns CDR1 MNHEY and CDR2 SVGAGI. CDR3 in amino acids: CASSYYIPGRNSPLHF. CDR3 DNA: TGTGCCAGCAGCTACTACATTCCGGGTAGGAATTCACCCCTCCACTTT.

J is TRBJ1-1 and V is TRBV10-3, with 9 positions matching TRBD1. The V gene's germline CDR1 is ENHRY and CDR2 SYGVKD. V gave up 6 bases and J gave up 1 base; unmatched junction bases: 6. The CDR3 is 15 amino acids. CDR3: CAISGTGRGNTEAFF. CDR3 bases: TGTGCCATCAGCGGGACAGGGAGGGGGAACACTGAAGCTTTCTTT.

This clonotype was picked up many times. V is TRBV9 and J is TRBJ2-3; 7 bases align to TRBD2. The CDR3 is made up of 17 amino acids. V was clipped by 2 bases and J by 2 bases; unmatched bases: 11. Looked up from germline, CDR1 is SGDLS and CDR2 is YYNGEE. CDR3 coding DNA: TGTGCCAGCAGCGTCGGATTTCCGGGACTACCCACAGATACGCAGTATTTT. Protein sequence: CASSVGFPGLPTDTQYF.

The chain has TRBV6-5 and TRBJ2-2; D is uncertain. Looked up from germline, CDR1 is MNHEY and CDR2 is SVGAGI. The CDR3 is made up of 13 amino acids. Trimming shortened V by 5 bases and J by 7 bases, and 11 bases separated the two germline ends. The CDR3 loop is CASSHTWDGELFF. The CDR3 DNA is TGTGCCAGCAGTCACACCTGGGACGGGGAGCTGTTTTTT.

This chain links TRBV5-1 with TRBJ2-7; D is unclear. CDR3 length: 13 residues. Germline-derived CDR1 and CDR2 are SGHRS and YFSETQ. The V end lost 0 bases, the J end lost 5 bases, and 9 bases lay between the germline ends. In DNA, the CDR3 is TGCGCCAGCAGCTTGGAATGGTTCCACGAGCAGTACTTC. Translating gives CASSLEWFHEQYF. Supplemented by reference TRBV5-1 and TRBJ2-7, the full variable domain reads KAGVTQTPRYLIKTRGQQVTLSCSPISGHRSVSWYQQTPGQGLQFLFEYFSETQRNKGNFPGRFSGRQFSNSRSEMNVSTLELGDSALYLCASSLEWFHEQYFGPGTRLTVT.

The chain carries TRBV11-1 and TRBJ2-3; a weak D match, TRBD1 (5 bases). Deletions cut 3 bases from V and 2 bases from J, with 12 bases between. Germline values: CDR1 SGHAT, CDR2 FQDESV (reference sequence). The CDR3 runs to 15 residues. The DNA for the CDR3 is TGTGCCAGCAGCTTTGGCAGGGCAAACACAGATACGCAGTATTTT. Its protein product is CASSFGRANTDTQYF.

The chain couples TRBV18 to TRBJ2-2, with D perhaps TRBD1 (6 bases). This CDR3 comprises 17 residues. The germline V gene encodes CDR1 KGHSH and CDR2 LQKENI. The V and J ends lost 3 bases and 0 bases respectively, with 14 bases between them. CDR3 loop: CASSPKGGPTNTGELFF. CDR3 bases: TGTGCCAGCTCACCTAAAGGGGGACCGACGAACACCGGGGAGCTGTTTTTT.

This clonotype occurred many times. The V gene is TRBV4-1, the J gene TRBJ2-7; no firm D call. V lost 0 bases, J lost 2 bases, and 11 bases lay in between. Germline CDR1 reads MGHRA; CDR2 reads YSYEKL. This CDR3 comprises 15 residues. The CDR3 bases are TGCGCCAGCAGCCAAGATCGTTTTCCGCCCTACGAGCAGTACTTC. It yields the protein CASSQDRFPPYEQYF.

The chain employs TRBV6-1 and TRBJ1-6; TRBD1 is a possible D gene (6 bases). The germline gives CDR1 MNHNS, CDR2 SASEGT. This CDR3 spans 13 amino acids. Trimming stripped 3 bases from V and 8 bases from J, with 8 bases between. The CDR3 loop is CASSEKGDSPLHF. CDR3 DNA: TGTGCCAGCAGTGAGAAGGGGGATTCACCCCTCCACTTT.

The genes are TRBV7-9 and TRBJ1-1; TRBD1 might be the D (6 bases). The CDR3 sequence is 13 residues long. Germline values: CDR1 SEHNR, CDR2 FQNEAQ (reference sequence). Trimming pared 3 bases from V and 4 bases from J, leaving 9 bases between. The CDR3 bases are TGTGCCAGCAGCTTTGTGACAGGCACTGAAGCTTTCTTT. It translates to CASSFVTGTEAFF.

The gene calls are TRBV4-2 and TRBJ2-2; D is unclear. The CDR3 has 14 amino acids. CDR1 is LGHNA and CDR2 is YNFKEQ in the germline V gene. Trimming removed 5 bases from V and 7 bases from J, with 14 bases in between. This chain's CDR3 is CASSYGDSSGELFF. CDR3 coding DNA: TGTGCCAGCAGCTACGGCGACTCTAGCGGGGAGCTGTTTTTT.

This clonotype came up a few times. The chain joins TRBV24-1 to TRBJ2-1; 7 bases agree with TRBD2. CDR3 length: 15 amino acids. The V segment lost 3 bases and the J segment 4 bases; nucleotides outside the gene matches: 5. Germline lookup yields CDR1 KGHDR and CDR2 SFDVKD. The CDR3 DNA is TGTGCCACCAGTGATCGTGGGGGGGATTACAATGAGCAGTTCTTC. It codes for CATSDRGGDYNEQFF.

This clonotype was observed at least ten times. V gene TRBV25-1 combines with J gene TRBJ1-2, with D possibly matching TRBD1 (5 bases). CDR3 length: 15 residues. Germline CDR1 MGHDK, CDR2 SYGVNS. V was trimmed by 2 bases and J by 2 bases, leaving 12 bases between them. CDR3 protein: CASSEPGGRNYGYTF. The CDR3 bases are TGTGCCAGCAGTGAACCCGGGGGTAGGAACTATGGCTACACCTTC.

The rearrangement uses TRBV2 and TRBJ2-5; a weak D match, TRBD2 (7 bases). Germline CDR1 is SNHLY and CDR2 is FYNNEI. V was cut by 4 bases and J by 1 base, with 13 bases left in between. This CDR3 is 15 amino acids long. Written as DNA, the CDR3 is TGTGCCAGCAGTGTGGCGGGGGCCTTCCAAGAGACCCAGTACTTC. This sequence encodes CASSVAGAFQETQYF.

The table lists this clonotype with a few counts. The genes are TRBV29-1 and TRBJ2-7; D may be TRBD2 (5 bases). The V and J ends lost 7 bases and 4 bases respectively, with 11 bases between them. CDR3 length: 11 residues. Germline CDR1 reads SQVTM; CDR2 reads ANQGSEA. The CDR3 DNA sequence: TGCAGCGCCTCGGAGGCTTACGAGCAGTACTTC. Protein sequence: CSASEAYEQYF.

This sequence joins TRBV20-1 and TRBJ2-3; D might be TRBD1 or TRBD2, each matching 5 bases. The CDR3 length is 13 residues. CDR1 and CDR2 from the germline V gene are DFQATT and SNEGSKA (reference sequence). The ends were cut back, 6 bases at V and 1 base at J, with 11 bases in the middle. The CDR3 sequence: CSALGDRTDTQYF. The CDR3 DNA reads TGCAGTGCCCTTGGGGACCGCACAGATACGCAGTATTTT.

This rearrangement joins TRBV29-1 to TRBJ1-2, with 7 bases lining up with TRBD1. This CDR3 contains 15 residues. Germline CDR1 is SQVTM and CDR2 is ANQGSEA. Trimming cost V 4 bases and J 4 bases; bases outside gene matches: 12. The CDR3 loop reads CSVARQGQGVYGYTF. CDR3 nucleotide sequence: TGCAGCGTTGCTCGACAGGGCCAAGGGGTCTATGGCTACACCTTC.

This clonotype was seen only a few times. This rearrangement joins TRBV10-3 to TRBJ2-1; perhaps TRBD1 as D (7 bases). The V gene's germline CDR1 is ENHRY and CDR2 SYGVKD. CDR3 size: 17 residues. Trimming stripped 0 bases from V and 5 bases from J, with 17 bases between. CDR3 sequence (DNA): TGTGCCATCAGTGAGTCACGGGGGCAGGGGGTCCACAATGAGCAGTTCTTC. Translation gives CAISESRGQGVHNEQFF.

The chain has TRBV5-1 and TRBJ2-7; 10 nucleotides align to TRBD2. The CDR3 length is 15 residues. Germline CDR1 is SGHRS and CDR2 is YFSETQ. The V gene end was trimmed by 2 bases and the J gene end by 5 bases; junction bases not matched to a gene: 7. DNA of the CDR3: TGCGCCAGCAGCTTAACAGCGGGGGGGCCCCACGAGCAGTACTTC. It yields the protein CASSLTAGGPHEQYF.